Listed below are T cell receptor beta chains from one sample, sequenced in a study of early T cells in non-severe SARS-CoV-2 infection. TCRdb independently ran MiXCR on the 5' RACE reads; one entry per CDR3 protein. The data show roughly 51,000 distinct CDR3 sequences, with roughly 6.5% seen just once and 2.8% held by the top ten. This sample comprised whole blood, obtained at baseline. These receptors all stem from an adult who was a healthcare worker with PCR-confirmed SARS-CoV-2 infection or an uninfected control (not recorded which). CDR3s include the opening cysteine and the closing phenylalanine or tryptophan. A D gene is named only where the DNA matches it firmly. Size values are once, few and many counts, or a class for expanded clones, and some rows have none.

clone_size	j_call	d_call	v_call	cdr3_nt	cdr3_aa
many	TRBJ2-2	-	TRBV7-9	TGTGCCAGCAGCTTAAGGCGCTACGCCGGGGAGCTGTTTTTT	CASSLRRYAGELFF
many	TRBJ2-1	TRBD1	TRBV12-3/TRBV12-4	TGTGCCAGCAGCCGCCGGGACAGGGTGAACAATGAGCAGTTCTTC	CASSRRDRVNNEQFF
-	TRBJ2-1	TRBD2	TRBV7-2	TGTGCCAGCAGCTTACTAGCGGGGCGGGAGGCGTTCTTC	CASSLLAGREAFF
many	TRBJ2-7	-	TRBV12-5	TGTGCTAGTTCGCCCCAGGGCTCCTACGAGCAGTACTTC	CASSPQGSYEQYF
many	TRBJ2-3	-	TRBV7-6	TGTGCCAGCAGCTTCGGGGGATCTAGCACAGATACGCAGTATTTT	CASSFGGSSTDTQYF
few	TRBJ1-1	-	TRBV7-9	TGTGCCAGCAGCTTTGTCGGGAACACTGAAGCTTTCTTT	CASSFVGNTEAFF
many	TRBJ2-3	-	TRBV20-1	TGCAGTGCTCCGGGCACAGATACGCAGTATTTT	CSAPGTDTQYF
many	TRBJ2-7	TRBD2	TRBV6-5	TGTGCCAGCCGCATTGATATGGGAGGGAACTCCTACGAGCAGTACTTC	CASRIDMGGNSYEQYF
-	TRBJ2-1	-	TRBV5-5	TGTGCCAGCAGTAGAACCCCCGGGACCCTCTCGCGTAATGAGCAGTTCTTC	CASSRTPGTLSRNEQFF
few	TRBJ2-1	-	TRBV5-1	TGCGCCAGCAGCTTGGCCAGGGGAGGCTACTCCTACAATGAGCAGTTCTTC	CASSLARGGYSYNEQFF
-	TRBJ2-5	-	TRBV4-1	TGCGCCAGCAGCCAAGAGTCAGGAGGAGGAGAGACCCAGTACTTC	CASSQESGGGETQYF
many	TRBJ2-2	-	TRBV20-1	TGCAGTGCTAGAGATGGGAGAAGGGCGAACACCGGGGAGCTGTTTTTT	CSARDGRRANTGELFF
-	TRBJ2-7	-	TRBV7-6	TGTGCCAGCAGCTTAGTTGGGGACACCTACGAGCAGTACTTC	CASSLVGDTYEQYF
few	TRBJ2-4	-	TRBV10-2	TGCGCCAGCAGGGACCGGGACCTCGTAGCCAAAAACATTCAGTACTTC	CASRDRDLVAKNIQYF
-	TRBJ2-1	-	TRBV18	TGTGCCAGCTCACCGCCGGGCCTCAATGAGCAGTTCTTC	CASSPPGLNEQFF
-	TRBJ2-6	TRBD1	TRBV5-4	TGTGCCAGCAGCTTGGGAATGAGGACAGGGACCTCTGGGGCCAACGTCCTGACTTTC	CASSLGMRTGTSGANVLTF
few	TRBJ2-4	-	TRBV20-1	TGCAGTGCTAGACCCACGGCCAAAAACATTCAGTACTTC	CSARPTAKNIQYF
many	TRBJ1-1	TRBD1	TRBV7-8	TGTGCCAGCAGCTCGACAGGGCTCCCTCAGAACACTGAAGCTTTCTTT	CASSSTGLPQNTEAFF
many	TRBJ1-1	TRBD1	TRBV4-3	TGCGCCAGCAGCCATCAGGGGGCCGGAATGAACACTGAAGCTTTCTTT	CASSHQGAGMNTEAFF
many	TRBJ2-3	TRBD2	TRBV7-9	TGTGCCAGCAGCCGCTCGATTGGGGGGGGCACAGATACGCAGTATTTT	CASSRSIGGGTDTQYF
few	TRBJ2-5	-	TRBV5-1	TGCGCCAGCAGCTTGGGGCAGCTGCGAGAGACCCAGTACTTC	CASSLGQLRETQYF
many	TRBJ1-2	TRBD1	TRBV29-1	TGCAGCGTTGAGGCTGCGACAGGGCCGAACTATGGCTACACCTTC	CSVEAATGPNYGYTF
many	TRBJ1-6	-	TRBV20-1	TGCAGTGCTAGAGAGGACGGTAGTTCACCCCTCCACTTT	CSAREDGSSPLHF
-	TRBJ1-5	-	TRBV18	TGTGCCAGCTCACCGGGAATCTCAGGACAGCCCCAGCATTTT	CASSPGISGQPQHF
few	TRBJ2-7	TRBD2	TRBV12-3/TRBV12-4	TGTGCCAGCAGTTGGGGACTAGATCCCGGCGAGCAGTACTTC	CASSWGLDPGEQYF
few	TRBJ1-2	TRBD1	TRBV18	TGTGCCAGCTCACCCCCGGGACAGATATTCTATGGCTACACCTTC	CASSPPGQIFYGYTF
-	TRBJ2-2	TRBD1	TRBV24-1	TGTGCCACCAGTGATAAAGGACAGGGGTGGACCGGGGAGCTGTTTTTT	CATSDKGQGWTGELFF
-	TRBJ1-1	TRBD1	TRBV18	TGTGCCAGCTCACCAGCGGTTTCACAGGGGACCAAGGGGACTGAAGCTTTCTTT	CASSPAVSQGTKGTEAFF
many	TRBJ1-6	TRBD1	TRBV6-1	TGTGCCAGCAGTGATCGGACAGGGAATTCACCCCTCCACTTT	CASSDRTGNSPLHF
-	TRBJ1-5	-	TRBV18	TGTGCCAGCTCACCTGAGCCTCCACAGCCCCAGCATTTT	CASSPEPPQPQHF
-	TRBJ2-5	-	TRBV11-2	TGTGCCAGCAGCTTATCTAGGGTCAGGATATTACAAGAGACCCAGTACTTC	CASSLSRVRILQETQYF
many	TRBJ2-3	-	TRBV29-1	TGCAGCGTCCCGATAGATACGCAGTATTTT	CSVPIDTQYF
many	TRBJ2-1	-	TRBV18	TGTGCCAGCTCACCACCGAGGGGAGGTCAGGACGGAGCCCTGAGCTCCTACAATGAGCAGTTCTTC	CASSPPRGGQDGALSSYNEQFF
many	TRBJ1-1	-	TRBV4-3	TGCGCCAGCAGCCAAGTGGGCAAGGAATGGAACACTGAAGCTTTCTTT	CASSQVGKEWNTEAFF
many	TRBJ1-5	-	TRBV15	TGTGCCACCAGAGAGACAGGTCAGAGGGGTCAGCCCCAGCATTTT	CATRETGQRGQPQHF
many	TRBJ2-7	TRBD2	TRBV7-2	TGTGCCAGCAGAAGGACAGGGGCAGGACTAGCGGGGGCCGACACACCTCGTTGGCAGTACTTC	CASRRTGAGLAGADTPRWQYF
-	TRBJ2-7	-	TRBV5-5	TGTGCCAGCAGCTTGGCCCCGACTAGGGGTAACTACGAGCAGTACTTC	CASSLAPTRGNYEQYF
few	TRBJ2-2	-	TRBV5-6	TGTGCCAGCAGCTTGACCGGGAACGCGAACACCGGGGAGCTGTTTTTT	CASSLTGNANTGELFF
-	TRBJ2-3	-	TRBV4-3	TGCACCAGCAGCCAAGATACGGCGGGGGACAGCGGTACGCAGTATTTT	CTSSQDTAGDSGTQYF
many	TRBJ1-5	-	TRBV20-1	TGCAGTGCTAGAGATCTGGTGACAGACAATCAGCCCCAGCATTTT	CSARDLVTDNQPQHF
-	TRBJ1-6	-	TRBV19	TGTGCCAGTAGTCCCCGTTCCAGGAATTCACCCCTCCACTTT	CASSPRSRNSPLHF
-	TRBJ2-7	-	TRBV9	TGTGCCAGCAGCGTAGCTAGCGCAGGGGCCCCCTACGAGCAGTACTTC	CASSVASAGAPYEQYF
many	TRBJ2-3	-	TRBV7-9	TGTGCCAGCAGCTTAGTAAGGGAAGATACGCAGTATTTT	CASSLVREDTQYF
many	TRBJ2-7	TRBD1	TRBV19	TGTGCCAGTAGTAAGGGACAGGGTTCGACTTACGAGCAGTACTTC	CASSKGQGSTYEQYF
many	TRBJ2-3	TRBD2	TRBV24-1	TGTGCCACCAGTGACGCCGGGGGGTACCTAGATACGCAGTATTTT	CATSDAGGYLDTQYF
many	TRBJ1-5	-	TRBV6-2/TRBV6-3	TGTGCCAGCAGAGGGTACAATCAGCCCCAGCATTTT	CASRGYNQPQHF
many	TRBJ1-2	-	TRBV5-4	TGTGCCAGCAGCTCGCTGGGACTTCCCGGAGGCTATGGCTACACCTTC	CASSSLGLPGGYGYTF
-	TRBJ1-2	-	TRBV2	TGTGCCAGCAGTGAACAGGGAGCTAACTATGGCTACACCTTC	CASSEQGANYGYTF